The sequence of this T cell receptor beta chain was determined in a study of control samples from healthy donors and cancer patients. In germline, CDR1 is SEHNR, CDR2 FQNEAQ (reference sequence). This CDR3 comprises 17 residues. The V gene end was trimmed by 7 bases and the J gene end by 3 bases; junction bases not matched to a gene: 8. The repertoire was sequenced with immunoSEQ multiplex PCR; TCRdb's copy has only in-frame clones and lacks some. Among around 200,000 clones listed, over 80% were seen once. The sequenced material came from blood. The clonotype comes from a young man in good health. The chain is built from TRBV7-9 and TRBJ2-2; 13 bases align to TRBD2. The CDR3 is CASTLGLAGEYTGELFF. CDR3 DNA sequence: TGTGCCAGCACCCTAGGACTAGCGGGGGAATACACCGGGGAGCTGTTTTTT.